The 7 T cell receptor beta chains given below trace back to one sample, sequenced in a study of cytomegalovirus exposure and HLA in healthy donors. With 60 Vbeta and 13 Jbeta primers, the PCR was carried out. This table comes from immunoSEQ multiplex PCR, and its TCRdb copy is limited to in-frame clones, with some not included. Of about 140,000 clones in the sample, about 78% were seen once. Sequencing was carried out using PBMCs. These receptors were obtained from a man aged 35 to 55 in good health and CMV-seropositive.

The chain joins TRBV6-4 to TRBJ1-1; maybe TRBD1 (5 bases). V lost 4 bases and J lost 4, with 13 bases in between. Germline CDR1 MRHNA, CDR2 SNTAGT. The CDR3 extends over 14 amino acids. Written as DNA, the CDR3 is TGTGCCAGCAGTGCCCGGGGAGGGACCACTGAAGCTTTCTTT. This codes for CASSARGGTTEAFF.

The J gene is TRBJ2-5, the V gene TRBV27; D is perhaps TRBD1 (6 bases). CDR1 MNHEY and CDR2 SMNVEV come from the germline V gene (reference sequence). Trimming stripped 5 bases from V and 7 bases from J, with 14 bases between. This CDR3 is 13 amino acids long. The DNA for the CDR3 is TGTGCCAGCAGTCCCAGCAGGGGCGTGACCCAGTACTTC. Translating it yields CASSPSRGVTQYF.

This clone was recorded once. The rearrangement links TRBV9 to TRBJ2-7; TRBD2 aligns across 8 bases. The ends lost 2 bases at V and 4 bases at J; junction bases unmatched: 8. The CDR3 extends over 15 amino acids. In germline, CDR1 is SGDLS, CDR2 YYNGEE. The CDR3 nucleotides read TGTGCCAGCAGCGTCGGGGCGGGAGGTCTTTACGAGCAGTACTTC. Protein product: CASSVGAGGLYEQYF.

The chain links TRBV6-1 to TRBJ2-2; D call uncertain. Looked up from germline, CDR1 is MNHNS and CDR2 is SASEGT. The CDR3 runs 14 residues. V was trimmed by 0 bases and J by 5 bases, leaving 7 bases between them. CDR3 coding DNA: TGTGCCAGCAGTGAAGCCCTTCGGACCGGGGAGCTGTTTTTT. The encoded protein is CASSEALRTGELFF.

The chain couples TRBV28 to TRBJ1-1; TRBD1 matches 8 bases. Losses at the gene ends were 10 bases for V and 5 bases for J; bases not matched to a gene: 6. Looked up from germline, CDR1 is MDHEN and CDR2 is SYDVKM. The CDR3 consists of 12 residues. The CDR3 here is CATRGLVTEAFF. The CDR3 DNA sequence: TGTGCCACCAGGGGGCTGGTGACTGAAGCTTTCTTT.

The chain uses TRBV5-8 and TRBJ1-1; no firm D call. The CDR3 has 13 residues. The V gene's germline CDR1 is SGHTS and CDR2 YDEGEE. Trimming took off 6 bases at V and 3 bases at J, with 12 bases between the two ends. DNA for the CDR3: TGTGCCAGCAACATTGCCGAGGACACTGAAGCTTTCTTT. It yields the protein CASNIAEDTEAFF.

This chain connects TRBV5-5 to TRBJ1-5; D is perhaps TRBD1 (6 bases). In germline, CDR1 is SGHKS, CDR2 YYEKEE (reference sequence). The germline V and J ends were trimmed by 0 bases and 4 bases, with 8 bases remaining between them. This CDR3 contains 14 residues. CDR3 DNA sequence: TGTGCCAGCAGCTTGGCGGGACAAAATCAGCCCCAGCATTTT. This codes for CASSLAGQNQPQHF. The whole variable domain, remainder taken from reference TRBV5-5 and TRBJ1-5, is DAGVTQSPTHLIKTRGQQVTLRCSPISGHKSVSWYQQVLGQGPQFIFQYYEKEERGRGNFPDRFSARQFPNYSSELNVNALLLGDSALYLCASSLAGQNQPQHFGDGTRLSIL.